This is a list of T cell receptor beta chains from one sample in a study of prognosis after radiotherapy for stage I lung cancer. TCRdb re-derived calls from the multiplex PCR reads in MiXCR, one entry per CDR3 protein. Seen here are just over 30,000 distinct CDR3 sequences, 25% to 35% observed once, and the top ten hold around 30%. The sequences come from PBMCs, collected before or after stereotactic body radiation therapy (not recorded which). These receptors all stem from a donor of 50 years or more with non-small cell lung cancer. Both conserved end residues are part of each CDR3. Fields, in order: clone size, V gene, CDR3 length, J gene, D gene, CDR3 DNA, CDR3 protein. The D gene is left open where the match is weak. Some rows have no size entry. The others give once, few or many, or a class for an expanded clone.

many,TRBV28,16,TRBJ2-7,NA,TGTGCCAGCAGTTTATTAGGGGAAAGTGCAACCTACGAGCAGTACTTC,CASSLLGESATYEQYF
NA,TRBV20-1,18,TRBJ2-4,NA,TGCAGTGCTAGGGGGTACACTAGGTTGGGGTCGGTGCAAAACATTAAGTACTTC,CSARGYTRLGSVQNIKYF
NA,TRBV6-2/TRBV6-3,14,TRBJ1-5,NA,TGTGCCAGCATGTGGGAACATGCGTCTGGGCCCCAGCATTTT,CASMWEHASGPQHF
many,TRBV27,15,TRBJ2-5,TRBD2,TGTGCCAGCAGTTTAGGCGGGAGGACCCAAGAGACCCAGTACTTC,CASSLGGRTQETQYF
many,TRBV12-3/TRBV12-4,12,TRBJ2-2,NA,TGTGGAGGAGCCATGGGCACCGGGGAGCTGTTTTTT,CGGAMGTGELFF
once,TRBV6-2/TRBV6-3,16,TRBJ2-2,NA,TGTGCCAGCACTTACCCTAGACAGGTAAACACCGGGGAGCTGTTTTTT,CASTYPRQVNTGELFF
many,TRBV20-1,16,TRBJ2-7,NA,TGCAGTGCTATAACAGGGGGCGGTAGCGGGGACTACGAGCAGTACTTC,CSAITGGGSGDYEQYF
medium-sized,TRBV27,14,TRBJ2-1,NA,TGTGCCAGCAGTTTACTTCTAGGATCGGATGAGCAGTTCTTC,CASSLLLGSDEQFF
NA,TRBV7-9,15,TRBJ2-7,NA,TGTGCCAGCAGCGACCTGATGGCTGGGAGAGACGAGCAGTACTTC,CASSDLMAGRDEQYF
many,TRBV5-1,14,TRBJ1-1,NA,TGCGCCAGCACGGAGTCGGGGGCGAACACTGAAGCTTTCTTT,CASTESGANTEAFF
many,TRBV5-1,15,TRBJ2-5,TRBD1,TGCGCCAGCAGCGCTGGGACAGGGGGCTTAGAGACCCAGTACTTC,CASSAGTGGLETQYF
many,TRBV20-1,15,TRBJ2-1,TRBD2,TGCAGTGCTAACATACCGGGACTAGCGTACAATGAGCAGTTCTTC,CSANIPGLAYNEQFF
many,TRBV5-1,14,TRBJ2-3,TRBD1,TGCGCCAGCAGCATCGGACAGGTCACAGATACGCAGTATTTT,CASSIGQVTDTQYF
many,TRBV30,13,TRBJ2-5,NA,TGTGCCTGGAGTCGACGTTCCCAAGAGACCCAGTACTTC,CAWSRRSQETQYF
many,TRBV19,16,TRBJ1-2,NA,TGTGCCAGTAGTACCTTCATTTTGCGGGTTGGCTATGGCTACACCTTC,CASSTFILRVGYGYTF
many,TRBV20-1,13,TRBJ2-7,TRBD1,TGCAGTGCTATGGGACAGCGCTCCTACGAGCAGTACTTC,CSAMGQRSYEQYF
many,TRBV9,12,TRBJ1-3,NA,TGTGCCAGCACGTCCCCAGGAAACACCATATATTTT,CASTSPGNTIYF
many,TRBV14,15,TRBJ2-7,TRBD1,TGTGCCAGCAGCCAGATGGACAGGACATCCTACGAGCAGTACTTC,CASSQMDRTSYEQYF
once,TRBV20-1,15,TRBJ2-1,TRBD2,TGCAGTGCTAGGCAACTAGCGGGAGGTTCTATCGAGCAGTTCTTC,CSARQLAGGSIEQFF
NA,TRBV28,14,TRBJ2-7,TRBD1,TGTGCCAGCAGTTTGGGGACAGGGGGTAACGAGCAGTACTTC,CASSLGTGGNEQYF
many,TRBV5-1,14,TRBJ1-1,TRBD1,TGCGCCAGCAGCCCCGACAGGGGGCGGACTGAAGCTTTCTTT,CASSPDRGRTEAFF
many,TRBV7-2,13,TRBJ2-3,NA,TGTGCCAGCAGCCCGGCCGGCACAGATACGCAGTATTTT,CASSPAGTDTQYF
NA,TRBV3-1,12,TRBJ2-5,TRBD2,TGTGCCAGCAGCCGACTAGCGGAGACCCAGTACTTC,CASSRLAETQYF
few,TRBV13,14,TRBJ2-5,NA,TGTGCCAGCAGCCGCCGGACGGTACAAGAGACCCAGTACTTC,CASSRRTVQETQYF
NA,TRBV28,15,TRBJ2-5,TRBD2,TGTGCCAGCAGTGGAAGCGGGAGAAGCAATGAGACCCAGTACTTC,CASSGSGRSNETQYF
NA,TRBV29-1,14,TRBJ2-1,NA,TGCAGCGGGAATACTGGCGGGTCCTACAATGAGCAGTTTTTC,CSGNTGGSYNEQFF